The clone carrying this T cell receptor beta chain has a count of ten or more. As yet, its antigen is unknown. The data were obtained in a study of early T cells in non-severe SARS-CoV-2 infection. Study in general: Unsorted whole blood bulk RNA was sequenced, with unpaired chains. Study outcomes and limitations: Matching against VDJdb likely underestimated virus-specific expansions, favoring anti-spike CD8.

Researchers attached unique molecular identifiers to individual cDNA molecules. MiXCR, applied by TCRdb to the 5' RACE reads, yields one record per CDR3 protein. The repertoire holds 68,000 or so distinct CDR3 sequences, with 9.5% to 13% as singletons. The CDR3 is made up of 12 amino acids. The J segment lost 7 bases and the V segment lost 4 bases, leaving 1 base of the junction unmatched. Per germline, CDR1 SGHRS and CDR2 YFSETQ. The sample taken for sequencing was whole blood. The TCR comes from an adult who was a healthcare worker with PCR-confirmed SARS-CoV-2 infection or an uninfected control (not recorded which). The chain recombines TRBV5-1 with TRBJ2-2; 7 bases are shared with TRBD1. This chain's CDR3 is CASSRDSGELFF. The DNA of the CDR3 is TGCGCCAGCAGCCGGGACAGCGGGGAGCTGTTTTTT. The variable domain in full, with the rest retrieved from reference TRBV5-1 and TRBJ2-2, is KAGVTQTPRYLIKTRGQQVTLSCSPISGHRSVSWYQQTPGQGLQFLFEYFSETQRNKGNFPGRFSGRQFSNSRSEMNVSTLELGDSALYLCASSRDSGELFFGEGSRLTVL.